This T cell receptor beta chain was sequenced in a study of cytomegalovirus exposure and HLA in healthy donors. Concerning this clone itself: The antigen is unknown.

J gave up 2 bases and V 0 bases, and 4 bases lay outside the gene matches. The CDR3 sequence is 16 residues long. Germline V lookup: CDR1 LGHNA, CDR2 YNFKEQ. The study, taken as a whole, reports: In a later analysis, HLA-associated TCR beta chains were more clonally expanded than equally common others.

In the PCR, 60 Vbeta and 13 Jbeta primers were used. The data were produced by immunoSEQ multiplex PCR, yet TCRdb's version contains in-frame clones alone and is incomplete. The sample has 200,000 or so clones; roughly four fifths are singletons. Sequenced sample: PBMCs. V gene TRBV4-2 combines with J gene TRBJ2-1; 7 nucleotides match TRBD2. The TCR comes from a woman aged 45-59 years in good health and CMV-seropositive. CDR3 in amino acids: CASSQEGGGAYNEQFF. The CDR3 DNA follows: TGTGCCAGCAGCCAAGAGGGCGGGGGTGCCTACAATGAGCAGTTCTTC.